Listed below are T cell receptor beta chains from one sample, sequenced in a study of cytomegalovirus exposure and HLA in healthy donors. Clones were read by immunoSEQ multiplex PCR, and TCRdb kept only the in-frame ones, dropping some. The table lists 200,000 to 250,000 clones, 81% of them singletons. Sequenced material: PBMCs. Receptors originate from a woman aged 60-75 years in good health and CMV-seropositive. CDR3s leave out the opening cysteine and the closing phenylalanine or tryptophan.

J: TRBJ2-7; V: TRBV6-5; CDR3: ASRASGPYEQY
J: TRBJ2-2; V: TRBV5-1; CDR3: ASSLAGSARPPGELF
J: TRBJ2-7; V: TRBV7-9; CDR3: ASSPGLGAQYEQY
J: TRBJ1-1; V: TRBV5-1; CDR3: ASTTGQQSGKAF
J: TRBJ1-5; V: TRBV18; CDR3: ASSPSRDQPQH
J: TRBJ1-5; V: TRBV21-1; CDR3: ASSKAPGRDQPQH
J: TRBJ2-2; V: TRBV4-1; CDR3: ASSHPPATGELF
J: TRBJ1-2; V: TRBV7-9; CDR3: ASSPDGVGNYGYT
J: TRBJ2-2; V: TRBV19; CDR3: ASSKWTGFANTGELF
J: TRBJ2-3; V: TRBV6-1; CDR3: ASSALAGMTDTQY
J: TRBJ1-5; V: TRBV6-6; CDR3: ASSQQGARSNQPQH
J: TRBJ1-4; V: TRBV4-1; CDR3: ASSAGTVNEKLF
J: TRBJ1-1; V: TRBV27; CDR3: ASSRQEWNTEAF
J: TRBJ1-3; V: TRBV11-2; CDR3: ASSHPNLQGPGNTIY
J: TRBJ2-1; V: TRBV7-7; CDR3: ASSPSSYNEQF
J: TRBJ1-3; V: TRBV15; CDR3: ATSSRKGTGGGNTIY
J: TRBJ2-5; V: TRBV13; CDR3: ASSFRLAQETQY
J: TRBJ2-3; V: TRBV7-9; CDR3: ASSLEVPAGGPNTQY
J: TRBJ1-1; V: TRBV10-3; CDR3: AISGTVRGTEAF
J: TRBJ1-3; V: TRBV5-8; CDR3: ASSLDTISGNTIY
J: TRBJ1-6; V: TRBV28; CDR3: ASRLERVWNNSPLH
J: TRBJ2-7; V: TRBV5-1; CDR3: ASSLTMREQY
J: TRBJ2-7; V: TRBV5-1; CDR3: ASSFGTSEYEQY
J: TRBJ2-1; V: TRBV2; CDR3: ASTQRERGNNEQF
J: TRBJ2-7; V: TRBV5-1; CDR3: ASSSGDEQY
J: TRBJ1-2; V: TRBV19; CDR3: ASRQGTSVYGYT
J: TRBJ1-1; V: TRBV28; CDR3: ASSSPGGRNTEAF
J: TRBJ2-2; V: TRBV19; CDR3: ASSIGGGTGELF
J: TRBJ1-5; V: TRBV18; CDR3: ASSPTSVRNQPQH
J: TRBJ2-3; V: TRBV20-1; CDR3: SAYSTDTQY
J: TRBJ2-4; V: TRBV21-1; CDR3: ASSHRDSEIAKNIQY
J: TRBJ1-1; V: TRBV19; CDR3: ASSTPAGANTEAF
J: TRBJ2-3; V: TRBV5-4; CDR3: ASSAVSSGTVDTQY
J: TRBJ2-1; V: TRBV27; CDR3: ASSPPGQGPYNEQF
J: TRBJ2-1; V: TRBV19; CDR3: ASSWVAGGPDEQF
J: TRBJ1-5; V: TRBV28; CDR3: ASSDTGGGQPQH
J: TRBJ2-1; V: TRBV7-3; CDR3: ASSLGREGHGNEQF
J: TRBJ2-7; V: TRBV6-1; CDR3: ASSQNQGYEQY
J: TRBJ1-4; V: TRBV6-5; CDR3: ASKLQINEKLF
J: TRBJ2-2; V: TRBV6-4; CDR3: ASSAGNTGELF
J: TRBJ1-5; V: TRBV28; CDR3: ATNRGLSNQPQH
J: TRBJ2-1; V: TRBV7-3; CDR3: ASSSKGTSGSYNEQF
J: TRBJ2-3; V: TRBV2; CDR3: ASRISGSKDTQY
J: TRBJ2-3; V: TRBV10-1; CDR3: ASSPSDRAGWTDTQY
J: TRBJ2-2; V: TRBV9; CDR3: ASSVAPTEPNTGELF
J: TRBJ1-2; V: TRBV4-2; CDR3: ASSQDLGYT
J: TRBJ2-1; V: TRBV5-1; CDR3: ASSFQLAGGYNEQF
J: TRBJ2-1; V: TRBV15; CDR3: ATSRGGTAYNEQF
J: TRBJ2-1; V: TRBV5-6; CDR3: ASSFHTSEQF
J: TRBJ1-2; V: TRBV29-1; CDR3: SAFLQGAGYGYT
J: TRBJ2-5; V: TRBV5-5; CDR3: ASSLGQNQETQY
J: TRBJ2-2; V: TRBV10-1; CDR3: ASSEGQTASPGELF
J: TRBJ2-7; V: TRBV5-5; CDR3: ASSSTGYEQY
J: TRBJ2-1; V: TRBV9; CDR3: ASSGMTPEVSYNEQF
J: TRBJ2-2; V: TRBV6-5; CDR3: ASSYTTGANTGELF
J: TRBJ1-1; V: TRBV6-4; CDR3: ASSSRANTEAF
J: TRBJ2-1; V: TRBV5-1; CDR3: ASSLVGRGNEQF
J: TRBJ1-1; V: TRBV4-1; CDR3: ASSQVGGKAF
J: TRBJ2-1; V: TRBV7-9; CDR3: ASSRSGGGEQF
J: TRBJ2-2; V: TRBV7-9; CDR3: ASSRGQGDTGELF